This T cell receptor beta chain was documented in a study of cytomegalovirus exposure and HLA in healthy donors. Use of 60 Vbeta and 13 Jbeta primers characterized the PCR. TCRdb's table, derived via immunoSEQ multiplex PCR, lists solely in-frame clones and lacks some. The data show about 250,000 clones, with 72% seen just once and approximately 2.5% held by the top ten. This TCR was recovered from a female donor in good health and CMV-seronegative. The sample consisted of PBMCs.

DNA of the CDR3: TGTGCCAGCAGTATAAGCGGGAGTCGGGATACGCAGTATTTT. It encodes CASSISGSRDTQYF. The chain has TRBV6-1 and TRBJ2-3, with 8 positions matching TRBD2. The V segment lost 5 bases and the J segment 6 bases; nucleotides outside the gene matches: 7. This CDR3 region has 14 residues. The germline V gene encodes CDR1 MNHNS and CDR2 SASEGT.